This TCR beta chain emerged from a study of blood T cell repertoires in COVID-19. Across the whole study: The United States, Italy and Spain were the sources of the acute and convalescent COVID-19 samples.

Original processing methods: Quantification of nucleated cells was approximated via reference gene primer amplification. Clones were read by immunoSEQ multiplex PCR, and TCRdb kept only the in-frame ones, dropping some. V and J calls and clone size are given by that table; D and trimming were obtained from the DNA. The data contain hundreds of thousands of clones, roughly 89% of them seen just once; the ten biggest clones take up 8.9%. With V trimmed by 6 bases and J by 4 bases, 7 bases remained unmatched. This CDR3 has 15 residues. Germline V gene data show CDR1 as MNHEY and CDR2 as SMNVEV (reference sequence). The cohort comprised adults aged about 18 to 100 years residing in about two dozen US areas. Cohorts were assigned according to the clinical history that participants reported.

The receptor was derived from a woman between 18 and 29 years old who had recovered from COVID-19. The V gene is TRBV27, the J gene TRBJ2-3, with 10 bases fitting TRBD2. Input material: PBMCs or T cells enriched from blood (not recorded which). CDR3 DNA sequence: TGTGCCAGCAGCTTGGCTAGCGGGGGCCCAGATACGCAGTATTTT. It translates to CASSLASGGPDTQYF.